The 13 T cell receptor beta chains below come from one sample, sequenced in a study of T cells in Graves' hyperthyroidism and ophthalmopathy. Amplified regions were TCR beta CDR3 sequences from RNA transcripts. Using the HTBI primer set, a first-round RT-PCR was run on the TCR CDR3. TCRdb reanalysed the multiplex PCR reads using MiXCR and keeps one entry per CDR3 protein. This sample has about 380,000 distinct CDR3 sequences, with about a fifth found just once. The sequencing input was blood. The receptors stem from a young man with Graves' ophthalmopathy.

Remarks on this clonotype: At one boundary the junction diverges from the germline segment, which might be a read error. The V call is TRBV6-2 or TRBV6-3, the J call TRBJ1-3, with unresolved D. The germline V gene has CDR1 MNHEY and CDR2 SVGEGT. The CDR3 consists of 14 residues. The CDR3 DNA is TGTGTCAGCAGCCAGACCTTCTCTGGAAACACCATATATTTT. This gives the protein CVSSQTFSGNTIYF.

V is TRBV6-1 and J is TRBJ1-4; the D gene is possibly TRBD1 (5 bases). Trimming cost V 6 bases and J 8 bases, with 13 bases left between them. There are 13 residues in the CDR3. Per the germline V gene, CDR1 is MNHNS and CDR2 is SASEGT. The CDR3: CASRRDLGEKLFF. The CDR3 DNA is TGTGCCAGCAGGCGGGACTTGGGGGAAAAACTGTTTTTT.

The chain's CDR3 is CASSFMGAGYNSPLHF. The CDR3 region has the DNA TGTGCCAGCAGTTTTATGGGGGCTGGCTATAATTCACCCCTCCACTTT. The chain is built from TRBV12-3 or TRBV12-4 and TRBJ1-6; tentatively, D is TRBD1 (6 bases). V was shortened by 3 bases and J by 3 bases, with 12 bases between the two germline ends. The CDR3 sequence is 16 residues long.

This clonotype turned up a few times. V and J are TRBV7-9 and TRBJ2-3; TRBD1 is a possible D gene (6 bases). Germline V gene lookup returns CDR1 SEHNR and CDR2 FQNEAQ (reference sequence). The germline V and J ends were trimmed by 5 bases and 6 bases, with 15 bases remaining between them. The CDR3 covers 14 residues. Here the CDR3 DNA reads TGTGCCAGCAGCACAGGGTCCCTCGACGATACGCAGTATTTT. Protein sequence: CASSTGSLDDTQYF.

This clonotype came up many times. The chain joins TRBV11-2 to TRBJ2-1; TRBD1 is a possible D gene (6 bases). Trimming took 3 bases from V and 6 from J, leaving 12 bases between them. This CDR3 spans 14 amino acids. Germline CDR1 and CDR2: SGHAT and FQNNGV. CDR3 DNA: TGTGCCAGCAGCTTTTCGACAGGATCCAATGAGCAGTTCTTC. Amino acid sequence: CASSFSTGSNEQFF.

This clonotype was counted ten times or more. The gene calls are TRBV6-1 and TRBJ2-3; 12 nucleotides line up with TRBD2. The germline gives CDR1 MNHNS, CDR2 SASEGT. Unmatched junction bases numbered 3, after V lost 4 bases and J lost 4 bases. CDR3 size: 15 residues. CDR3 nucleotide sequence: TGTGCCAGCAGTGGGCTAGCGGGGGGGCCAGATACGCAGTATTTT. Translating it yields CASSGLAGGPDTQYF.

This clonotype was recorded many times. The rearrangement links TRBV2 to TRBJ2-7; 8 bases align to TRBD2. Germline-derived CDR1 and CDR2 are SNHLY and FYNNEI. The V gene end was trimmed by 5 bases and the J gene end by 2 bases; junction bases not matched to a gene: 5. CDR3 size: 14 residues. The CDR3 is CASSRAGVAYEQYF. The CDR3 DNA reads as TGTGCCAGCAGTCGAGCGGGGGTTGCCTACGAGCAGTACTTC.

The J gene is TRBJ1-3, the V gene TRBV5-1; D uncertain. The germline V gene has CDR1 SGHRS and CDR2 YFSETQ. V was clipped by 4 bases and J by 2 bases, with 19 bases between them. The CDR3 contains 17 residues. The CDR3 region is CASSAGSGRDTGNTIYF. In DNA form, the CDR3 reads TGCGCCAGCAGCGCCGGGTCAGGACGGGATACTGGAAACACCATATATTTT. Full variable domain (rest looked up from reference TRBV5-1 and TRBJ1-3): KAGVTQTPRYLIKTRGQQVTLSCSPISGHRSVSWYQQTPGQGLQFLFEYFSETQRNKGNFPGRFSGRQFSNSRSEMNVSTLELGDSALYLCASSAGSGRDTGNTIYFGEGSWLTVV.

This clonotype was seen a few times. This chain uses TRBV6-1 with TRBJ2-1, with 12 bases identical to TRBD2. This CDR3 contains 16 residues. Germline V gives CDR1 MNHNS, CDR2 SASEGT. V dropped 6 bases and J dropped 9; count of bases not matched to a gene: 12. The CDR3 sequence is CASRTSGGAGGGEQFF. The CDR3 coding sequence is TGTGCCAGCAGGACTAGCGGGGGCGCGGGGGGAGGTGAGCAGTTCTTC.

This clonotype has a count of ten or more. This sequence joins TRBV7-9 and TRBJ2-7; a weak D match, TRBD2 (6 bases). The CDR3 is 14 residues long. Trimming shortened V by 8 bases and J by 7 bases, and 21 bases separated the two germline ends. The germline CDR1 and CDR2 sequences are SEHNR and FQNEAQ (reference sequence). Here the CDR3 reads CASAIVGLREEQYF. In DNA, the CDR3 is TGTGCCAGCGCCATAGTCGGGCTTCGGGAGGAGCAGTACTTC.

The chain recombines TRBV7-2 with TRBJ2-5; 12 nucleotides line up with TRBD2. Germline loops: CDR1 SGHTA, CDR2 FQGNSA. V dropped 5 bases and J dropped 4; count of bases not matched to a gene: 14. CDR3 length: 18 amino acids. This chain's CDR3 is CASSRKLAGGPGPETQYF. The CDR3 DNA reads TGTGCCAGCAGCCGAAAGCTAGCGGGAGGGCCAGGTCCAGAGACCCAGTACTTC.

In this sample, this clonotype turned up many times. The CDR3 reads CASSESWRNTEAFF. The CDR3, as DNA: TGCGCCAGCAGTGAGTCATGGCGGAACACTGAAGCTTTCTTT. The rearrangement links TRBV10-2 to TRBJ1-1; D is unresolved. Germline values: CDR1 WSHSY, CDR2 SAAADI. V was cut by 0 bases and J by 1 base, with 6 bases left in between. The CDR3 runs to 14 residues.

This clonotype was counted between two and nine times. At one end, the junction sequence differs from germline, possibly due to a read error. The chain links TRBV10-3 to TRBJ2-5; possibly TRBD2 for D (7 bases). This CDR3 is 12 amino acids long. CDR1 and CDR2 (germline): ENHRY, SYGVKD. The CDR3 loop is CAAGAGLETQYF. The CDR3 DNA follows: TGCGCGGCGGGGGCTGGGCTGGAGACCCAGTACTTC.